A selection of T cell receptor beta chains follows, all from one sample in a study of read filtering for tumor transcriptome and immune sequencing. Each CDR3 protein gets one entry after TCRdb re-called the reads with MiXCR. This table holds approximately 24,000 distinct CDR3 sequences, around a fifth found once. The sample consisted of a population of CD138-negative cells sorted from bone marrow. The receptor set was obtained from a donor aged 40 or over with multiple myeloma. The CDR3 runs from the conserved cysteine through the conserved F or W. The D gene is left open where the match is weak. Clone size is not always given. Where it is, it says once, few, many or a class for expanded clones.

TRBJ1-5	.	TRBV20-1	many	CSARDAGHISNQPQHF	TGCAGTGCTAGAGATGCTGGACATATTAGCAATCAGCCCCAGCATTTT
TRBJ1-5	.	TRBV18	.	CASSPPGDPGPQHF	TGTGCCAGCTCACCACCGGGGGACCCAGGGCCCCAGCATTTT
TRBJ1-1	.	TRBV12-3/TRBV12-4	many	CASSLGRTNTEAFF	TGTGCCAGCAGTTTAGGACGGACGAACACTGAAGCTTTCTTT
TRBJ1-5	.	TRBV12-3/TRBV12-4	few	CASSPTIQSQPQHF	TGTGCCAGCAGTCCAACAATACAAAGTCAGCCCCAGCATTTT
TRBJ2-1	TRBD2	TRBV19	many	CASSIDRLAGGTYNEQFF	TGTGCCAGTAGTATAGATCGACTAGCGGGGGGCACCTACAATGAGCAGTTCTTC
TRBJ2-3	.	TRBV7-9	many	CASSPQARAQYF	TGTGCCAGCAGCCCACAGGCCAGGGCGCAGTATTTT
TRBJ1-2	.	TRBV29-1	many	CSVQRGAEGYTF	TGCAGCGTCCAGAGGGGGGCAGAAGGCTACACCTTC
TRBJ2-6	.	TRBV2	few	CASSWDGASGANVLTF	TGTGCCAGCAGCTGGGATGGAGCCTCTGGGGCCAACGTCCTGACTTTC
TRBJ1-2	.	TRBV10-3	.	CAISEGEAGNYGYTF	TGTGCCATCAGTGAGGGCGAGGCAGGCAACTATGGCTACACCTTC
TRBJ2-7	TRBD2	TRBV28	.	CASSFRPPGLAAYEQYF	TGTGCCAGCAGTTTCCGCCCTCCGGGACTAGCCGCCTACGAGCAGTACTTC
TRBJ2-3	.	TRBV28	many	CASSPGGGTQYF	TGTGCCAGCAGCCCAGGAGGAGGTACGCAGTATTTT
TRBJ2-1	.	TRBV19	.	CASSIGVRNNEQFF	TGTGCCAGTAGTATCGGTGTGAGAAACAATGAGCAGTTCTTC
TRBJ1-1	.	TRBV6-1	many	CASSEWGSHTEAFF	TGTGCCAGCAGTGAATGGGGGTCGCACACTGAAGCTTTCTTT
TRBJ2-3	.	TRBV7-8	.	CASSLVGTQYF	TGCGCCAGCAGCTTAGTTGGTACGCAGTATTTT
TRBJ2-7	.	TRBV10-3	.	CAISYSRGYEQYF	TGTGCCATCAGTTACTCGAGAGGGTACGAGCAGTACTTC
TRBJ2-5	.	TRBV20-1	.	CSAMGGGSETQYF	TGCAGTGCTATGGGAGGGGGGTCGGAGACCCAGTACTTC
TRBJ2-2	TRBD2	TRBV6-5	.	CASSYSTSGGSGELFF	TGTGCCAGCAGTTACTCGACTAGCGGGGGTTCCGGGGAGCTGTTTTTT
TRBJ2-2	.	TRBV11-1	many	CASSLGTAITGELFF	TGTGCCAGCAGCTTAGGGACGGCCATCACCGGGGAGCTGTTTTTT
TRBJ2-1	.	TRBV7-6	many	CASSNGGPARGEQFF	TGTGCCAGCAGCAATGGCGGGCCCGCTCGAGGTGAGCAGTTCTTC
TRBJ1-5	.	TRBV5-1	few	CASSLDSNNQPQHF	TGCGCCAGCAGCTTGGACAGCAACAATCAGCCCCAGCATTTT
TRBJ1-5	.	TRBV7-2	few	CASSLGGVADHQPQHF	TGTGCCAGCAGCTTAGGGGGGGTGGCGGACCATCAGCCCCAGCATTTT
TRBJ2-1	.	TRBV2	.	CAISHDNEQFF	TGTGCCATCAGTCACGACAATGAGCAGTTCTTC
TRBJ1-4	TRBD1	TRBV5-4	.	CASSRDRGHEKLFF	TGTGCCAGCAGCCGGGACAGGGGACATGAAAAACTGTTTTTT
TRBJ2-4	.	TRBV20-1	few	CSARDYLRQLLAKNIQYF	TGCAGTGCTAGAGATTATCTCCGACAGTTGCTAGCCAAAAACATTCAGTACTTC
TRBJ2-1	.	TRBV20-1	many	CSARAVTASYNEQFF	TGCAGTGCTAGAGCCGTGACAGCCTCCTACAATGAGCAGTTCTTC
TRBJ1-5	.	TRBV20-1	.	CSTPTGPNQPQHF	TGCAGTACTCCGACAGGCCCCAATCAGCCCCAGCATTTT
TRBJ1-6	.	TRBV12-3/TRBV12-4	many	CASSFMGGRASPLHF	TGTGCCAGCAGTTTTATGGGGGGACGGGCTTCACCCCTCCACTTT
TRBJ2-3	.	TRBV7-9	many	CASSPGHFADTQYF	TGTGCCAGCAGCCCGGGACACTTCGCAGATACGCAGTATTTT
TRBJ2-3	TRBD2	TRBV20-1	many	CSANGLAALTDTQYF	TGCAGTGCAAACGGACTAGCGGCACTCACAGATACGCAGTATTTT
TRBJ2-6	.	TRBV6-5	many	CASRGHRTAGRDLTF	TGTGCCAGCAGGGGACACCGGACAGCAGGACGCGACCTGACTTTC
TRBJ1-1	.	TRBV10-3	.	CAISESGSRETEAFF	TGTGCCATCAGTGAGTCTGGGTCGCGGGAAACTGAAGCTTTCTTT
TRBJ2-6	.	TRBV11-2	.	CASSLDFNVLTF	TGTGCCAGCAGCTTAGATTTCAACGTCCTGACTTTC
TRBJ2-4	TRBD2	TRBV20-1	.	CSVSSGGTTKNIQYF	TGCAGTGTAAGCAGCGGGGGGACGACCAAAAACATTCAGTACTTC
TRBJ1-2	.	TRBV20-1	many	CSAPHTNYGYTF	TGCAGTGCCCCACACACTAACTATGGCTACACCTTC
TRBJ1-3	.	TRBV6-5	.	CASRRSGLGGNTIYF	TGTGCCAGCAGACGATCAGGGTTGGGAGGAAACACCATATATTTT
TRBJ2-5	.	TRBV7-9	medium-sized	CASSLTGRQETQYF	TGTGCCAGCAGCTTAACGGGACGGCAAGAGACCCAGTACTTC
TRBJ2-3	.	TRBV2	many	CASSERGISTDTQYF	TGTGCCAGCAGTGAACGGGGGATTAGCACAGATACGCAGTATTTT
TRBJ1-2	.	TRBV6-1	.	CASNGQANHGYTF	TGTGCCAGCAATGGGCAGGCTAACCATGGCTACACCTTC
TRBJ2-5	.	TRBV7-9	many	CASSRGTLGETQYF	TGTGCCAGCAGTCGAGGGACTTTGGGAGAGACCCAGTACTTC
TRBJ1-2	.	TRBV6-5	.	CASSPGDHGYTF	TGTGCCAGCAGTCCTGGGGACCATGGCTACACCTTC
TRBJ2-1	.	TRBV20-1	many	CSAVDLLLGNEQFF	TGCAGTGCTGTAGACCTACTCCTGGGCAATGAGCAGTTCTTC
TRBJ2-2	.	TRBV6-4	few	CASSPEGVNTGELFF	TGTGCCAGCAGCCCCGAGGGGGTGAACACCGGGGAGCTGTTTTTT
TRBJ2-5	TRBD2	TRBV18	many	CASSPASGGTQETQYF	TGTGCCAGCTCACCAGCTAGCGGGGGAACTCAAGAGACCCAGTACTTC
TRBJ2-7	TRBD2	TRBV7-9	.	CASSPAGPSYEQYF	TGTGCCAGCAGCCCAGCGGGGCCCTCCTACGAGCAGTACTTC
TRBJ2-1	.	TRBV20-1	.	CSAPAQLQAEYDNEQFF	TGCAGTGCTCCCGCCCAACTGCAAGCGGAGTACGACAATGAGCAGTTCTTC
TRBJ1-5	TRBD1	TRBV20-1	.	CSARYDRDQPQHF	TGCAGTGCTAGGTACGACAGGGATCAGCCCCAGCATTTT
TRBJ1-1	.	TRBV6-1	many	CASRIGRNTEAFF	TGTGCCAGCAGAATCGGCCGGAACACTGAAGCTTTCTTT
TRBJ2-1	.	TRBV6-1	many	CASSLTGDNEQFF	TGTGCCAGCAGTTTAACCGGGGACAATGAGCAGTTCTTC
TRBJ2-4	.	TRBV27	.	CASSPLGAKNIQYF	TGTGCCAGCAGTCCCTTGGGGGCCAAAAACATTCAGTACTTC
TRBJ1-5	.	TRBV19	.	CASSPQGGNQPQHF	TGTGCCAGTAGTCCACAGGGAGGAAATCAGCCCCAGCATTTT
TRBJ1-5	.	TRBV19	.	CASRVSRQPQHF	TGTGCCAGTAGGGTAAGTCGTCAGCCCCAGCATTTT
TRBJ1-2	.	TRBV9	many	CASSKDGQKSYGYTF	TGTGCCAGCAGCAAAGATGGGCAAAAAAGCTATGGCTACACCTTC
TRBJ1-1	.	TRBV27	many	CASSLRENTEAFF	TGTGCCAGCAGTTTACGGGAGAACACTGAAGCTTTCTTT